This T cell receptor (beta chain) was identified during a study of T cell responses to AZD1222 COVID-19 vaccine (dated by TCRdb to about 2021). With regard to the full study: TCR sequencing was performed for more than 230 trial participants, of whom 200 to 210 were given two doses of AZD1222 and some 25 were given two doses of MenACWY control vaccine. Trial participants were enrolled by age into subgroups of 18-55, 56-69 and 70-plus years, and around 150, 28 and 57 TCR-sequenced participants, respectively, were included in these subgroups. Results the study describes overall, beyond this receptor: A significant rise in spike-specific TCR breadth and depth was observed after two AZD1222 doses relative to day 0 and relative to MenACWY recipients. The 56-69-year group was small, and its depth increase did not reach significance, likely because of low power. Most participants were white British and females outnumbered males, and the authors suggested that clonal diversity may have been underestimated. The vaccine-associated CD4 TCRs covered the entire spike protein, and the dominant responses fell in regions 160-218 and 743-854. No day 14 peak-response samples were available, so repertoires were characterized only after the peak T cell response. Nearly half of unique spike-specific TCRs reportedly recognized epitopes outside regions mutated in the B.1.351 and B.1.1.7 variants. Conclusions about previously exposed vaccinees are limited, since just five or six AZD1222 recipients were seropositive for SARS-CoV-2 at baseline.

The CDR3 regions of human TCRbeta chains were subjected to immunosequencing. The source study handled its data this way. TCRs in the repertoires were matched against a reference library of SARS-CoV-2-specific TCRs that had been generated with the MIRA antigen-specificity platform. Breadth meant the fraction of unique TCRs that were SARS-CoV-2-associated, whereas depth meant the fraction of total T cells that were SARS-CoV-2-associated. Using the MIRA data, each spike-specific TCR was mapped to the spike region that the TCR reacts to and placed in a CD4 or CD8 class. Log10-transformed breadth and depth values were compared by one-way ANOVA with Sidak's multiple comparisons tests. TCRdb took over this immuneACCESS table, retaining in-frame rearrangements with V and J assigned. Such tables are incomplete; in checked studies, under half of the missing clones stem from an unresolved V gene, and the remainder is unexplained. V, J and clone size reflect that table, while D and trimming were determined from the DNA. The sample table shows 130,000 or so clones, and 90% to 95% are seen once. More than 0.8% of the sample comes from the top ten.

As encoded in the germline V gene, CDR1 is SGHDN while CDR2 is FVKESK. Clipping removes 4 bases from V and 8 bases from J, with 5 as the unmatched junction base count. The CDR3 numbers 13 residues from cysteine through phenylalanine. The retained sequence is limited to the CDR3, 39 bases, with the frame set at the first base. Taken with the paper, the label for time point translates to: baseline before first vaccination. Interpreted using the paper, the treatment or condition label stands for: meningococcal conjugate vaccine given as trial control. Samples from vaccinated people were obtained from the UK trials COV001 and COV002, which included a single-blind randomized controlled phase 2/3 trial of AZD1222 (ChAdOx1 nCoV-19) in healthy adults. Trial participant PBMC samples were collected at day 0 and day 28 after the second dose for TCRbeta chain sequencing. This clone was picked up one time. Its antigen is unknown. No quality values exist for individual bases; no much larger clone is one base distant.

The TCR was taken from an adult in good health. The material was peripheral blood, obtained on day 0 of MenACWY control vaccination. The sequence is built from TRBV14 and TRBJ1-2; TRBD1 agrees with 9 junctional bases. The CDR3 region has the sequence CASSPRTGEGYTF. The DNA reads as follows: TGTGCCAGCAGCCCCCGGACAGGGGAAGGCTACACCTTC.